This T cell receptor beta chain was documented in a study of CD8 T cells in ankylosing spondylitis. There are a few counts of this clonotype. Its cognate antigen is unknown. The length of the CDR3 is 15 residues. Germline V gives CDR1 KGHDR, CDR2 SFDVKD. Trimming cost V 9 bases and J 6 bases, with 19 bases left between them. Whole-study findings and limits: Several highly homologous variants made up a TCR beta motif that seemed to typify ankylosing spondylitis blood.

TCRdb redid the calling of the 5' RACE reads with MiXCR, one entry per CDR3 protein. The table shows hundreds of thousands of distinct CDR3 sequences, with roughly 26% occurring only once. The chain is built from TRBV24-1 and TRBJ2-2, with D possibly being TRBD2 (5 bases). The sequence derives from a male donor with ankylosing spondylitis. Sequenced sample: blood, either unsorted or a sorted T cell fraction (not recorded which). The CDR3: CATARGLPGAGELFF. The CDR3 DNA sequence: TGTGCCACCGCCCGAGGGCTCCCTGGCGCCGGGGAGCTGTTTTTT.